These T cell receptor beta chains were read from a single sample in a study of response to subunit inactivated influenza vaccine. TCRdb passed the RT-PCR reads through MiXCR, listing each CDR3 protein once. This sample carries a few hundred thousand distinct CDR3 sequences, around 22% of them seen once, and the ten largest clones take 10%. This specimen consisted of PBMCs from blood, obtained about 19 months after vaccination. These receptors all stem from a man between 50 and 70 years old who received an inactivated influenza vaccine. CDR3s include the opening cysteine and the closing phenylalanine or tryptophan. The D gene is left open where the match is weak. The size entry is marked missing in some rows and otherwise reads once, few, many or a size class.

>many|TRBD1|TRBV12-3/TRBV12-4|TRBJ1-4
TGTGCCAGCAGTGTACGACAGGGCTCAAAACTGTTTTTT
CASSVRQGSKLFF
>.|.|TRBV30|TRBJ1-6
TGTGCCTGGGACACGGTTATCTATAATTCACCCCTCCACTTT
CAWDTVIYNSPLHF
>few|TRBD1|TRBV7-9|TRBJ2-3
TGTGCCAGCAGCTTAGGCAGGGGGCCCACAGATACGCAGTATTTT
CASSLGRGPTDTQYF
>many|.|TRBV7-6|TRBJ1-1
TGTGCCAGCAGCTTAGCGAACGAGAACACTGAAGCTTTCTTT
CASSLANENTEAFF
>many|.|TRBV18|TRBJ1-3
TGTGCCAGCTCACAGAACTCTGGAAACACCATATATTTT
CASSQNSGNTIYF
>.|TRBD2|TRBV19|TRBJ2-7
TGTGCCAGTAGTATCGGGCGGGAGGTGAACGAGCAGTACTTC
CASSIGREVNEQYF
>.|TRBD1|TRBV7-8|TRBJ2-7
TGTGCCAGCAGCTTAACGGCAGGGGGATTGGGCGAGCAGTACTTC
CASSLTAGGLGEQYF
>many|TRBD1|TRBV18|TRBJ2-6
TGTGCCAGCTCATCAGTCTCGGGACAGGGAAAGACTGGGGCCAACGTCCTGACTTTC
CASSSVSGQGKTGANVLTF
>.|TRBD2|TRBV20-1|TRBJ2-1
TGCAGTGCTCTCCCTAGCGGGAGGAGCAATGAGCAGTTCTTC
CSALPSGRSNEQFF
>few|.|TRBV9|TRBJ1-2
TGTGCCAGCAGCTCCACGGGGGTTCAGATCTATGGCTACACCTTC
CASSSTGVQIYGYTF
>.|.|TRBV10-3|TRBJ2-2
TGTGCCATCAGCGGCGACGGTACCTGGGAGCTGTTTTTT
CAISGDGTWELFF
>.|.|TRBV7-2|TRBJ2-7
TGTGCCAGCAGCACAGACGGCGCCTACGAGCAGTACTTC
CASSTDGAYEQYF
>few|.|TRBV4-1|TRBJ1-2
TGCGCCAGCAGCCAAGAGAGAGGGAACTATGGCTACACCTTC
CASSQERGNYGYTF
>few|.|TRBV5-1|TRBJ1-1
TGCGCCAGCAGCCCCCTTGGACAGTCGTACACTGAAGCTTTCTTT
CASSPLGQSYTEAFF
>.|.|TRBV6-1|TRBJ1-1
TGTGCCAGCAGACCATTCGGGGGCAGGGGACCTGAAGCTTTCTTT
CASRPFGGRGPEAFF
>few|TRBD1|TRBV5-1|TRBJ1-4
TGCGCCAGCAGCCCCCAGACAGGGTTGAGTGAAAAACTGTTTTTT
CASSPQTGLSEKLFF
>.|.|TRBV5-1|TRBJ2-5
TGCGCCAGCAGCTTCGGACTACCCCAAGAGACCCAGTACTTC
CASSFGLPQETQYF
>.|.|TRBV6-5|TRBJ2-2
TGTGCCAGCAGTTATCTTTCCCCGGCCGGGGAGCTGTTTTTT
CASSYLSPAGELFF
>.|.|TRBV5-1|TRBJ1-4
TGCGCCAGCAGCTTGGGAAGATCAACTAATGAAAAACTGTTTTTT
CASSLGRSTNEKLFF
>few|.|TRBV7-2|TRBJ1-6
TGTGCCAGCAGCTCCTCCGGTAGTAATTCACCCCTCCACTTT
CASSSSGSNSPLHF
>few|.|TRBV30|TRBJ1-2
TGTGCCTGGATGGGGAATGGCTACACCTTC
CAWMGNGYTF